Below are 24 T cell receptor beta chains sequenced from a single sample in a study of blood T cell repertoires in COVID-19. Libraries were prepared by immunoSEQ multiplex PCR; TCRdb keeps only in-frame clonotypes and omits some of them. There are 200,000 to 250,000 clones in the sample; more than 75% occur only once, and roughly 8.2% lies in the top ten. The specimen was peripheral blood. These receptors came from an elderly woman with COVID-19, enrolled during active disease.

The chain combines TRBV18 with TRBJ1-1, with D unresolved. The V end lost 3 bases, the J end lost 3 bases, and 11 bases lay between the germline ends. This CDR3 region has 14 residues. Per the germline V gene, CDR1 is KGHSH and CDR2 is LQKENI. CDR3 in amino acids: CASSPRTVDTEAFF. The CDR3 coding sequence is TGTGCCAGCTCACCCCGAACTGTCGACACTGAAGCTTTCTTT.

The V call is TRBV18, the J call TRBJ1-5; perhaps TRBD1 as D (6 bases). CDR1 and CDR2 (germline): KGHSH, LQKENI. V was pared by 6 bases and J by 5 bases, with 14 bases between. CDR3 length equals 14 residues. For the CDR3, the DNA is TGTGCCAGCTCGAGGACAGCCGGGGATCAGCCCCAGCATTTT. Translating gives CASSRTAGDQPQHF.

This clone was counted between two and nine times. This chain links TRBV9 with TRBJ1-2; perhaps TRBD1 as D (5 bases). There are 15 residues in the CDR3. V was shortened by 2 bases and J by 6 bases, with 17 bases between the two germline ends. The germline V gene encodes CDR1 SGDLS and CDR2 YYNGEE. The CDR3 DNA reads as TGTGCCAGCAGCGTTATGGGGGGTTGGGAGGATGGCTACACCTTC. As protein: CASSVMGGWEDGYTF. The full variable domain, in which reference TRBV9 and TRBJ1-2 provide the parts outside the CDR3, is DSGVTQTPKHLITATGQRVTLRCSPRSGDLSVYWYQQSLDQGLQFLIQYYNGEERAKGNILERFSAQQFPDLHSELNLSSLELGDSALYFCASSVMGGWEDGYTFGSGTRLTVV.

The genes are TRBV19 and TRBJ1-5, with TRBD1 matching 7 bases. CDR1 is LNHDA, CDR2 SQIVND, per germline (reference sequence). This CDR3 is 16 amino acids long. Trimming cost V 1 base and J 2 bases; bases outside gene matches: 5. The CDR3, as DNA: TGTGCCAGTAGTATAGGACAGGGCTTGGGCAATCAGCCCCAGCATTTT. It codes for CASSIGQGLGNQPQHF.

DNA for the CDR3: TGCGCCAGCAGCAGGCTCGGGACAGGGGCAGGGGACTATGGCTACACCTTC. Translated, it gives CASSRLGTGAGDYGYTF. The J gene is TRBJ1-2, the V gene TRBV5-1, with 10 bases that match TRBD1. The CDR3 consists of 17 residues. V trimming: 4 bases; J trimming: 3 bases; junction bases outside the gene matches: 12. CDR1 is SGHRS, CDR2 YFSETQ, per germline.

The V gene is TRBV28, the J gene TRBJ2-5; 9 bases map to TRBD2. Unmatched junction bases numbered 14, after V lost 3 bases and J lost 6 bases. Germline CDR1 MDHEN, CDR2 SYDVKM. This CDR3 contains 17 residues. The CDR3 is CASSLGGGRGYVKTQYF. Here the CDR3 DNA reads TGTGCCAGCAGTTTGGGGGGCGGGAGGGGATATGTGAAGACCCAGTACTTC.

The J gene is TRBJ1-4, the V gene TRBV18; 7 nucleotides match TRBD1. Germline V gene lookup returns CDR1 KGHSH and CDR2 LQKENI. This CDR3 region has 15 residues. The ends lost 0 bases at V and 6 bases at J; junction bases unmatched: 4. CDR3 in amino acids: CASSPPRGQDEKLFF. The CDR3 bases are TGTGCCAGCTCACCACCGAGGGGGCAGGATGAAAAACTGTTTTTT.

The chain couples TRBV18 to TRBJ1-2, with 8 bases that match TRBD1. The CDR3 consists of 14 residues. Germline-derived CDR1 and CDR2 are KGHSH and LQKENI. The trim removed 6 bases at V and 4 bases at J, leaving 7 bases unmatched. The CDR3 DNA sequence: TGTGCCAGCTCTCCCGGACAGGGAGGCTATGGCTACACCTTC. It yields the protein CASSPGQGGYGYTF.

The J gene is TRBJ1-5, the V gene TRBV3-1 (or the pseudogene TRBV3-2); 8 nucleotides line up with TRBD1. Germline CDR1 LGHDT, CDR2 YNNKEL (reference sequence). J was trimmed by 5 bases and V by 3 bases; bases with no gene match: 9. This CDR3 has 16 amino acids. CDR3 sequence: CASSHSDRGPYQPQHF. In DNA form, the CDR3 reads TGTGCCAGCAGCCATTCCGACAGGGGACCATATCAGCCCCAGCATTTT.

Concerning this clone: The sample carries other DNA sequences with the same CDR3. The chain couples TRBV5-1 to TRBJ2-7; 9 bases agree with TRBD2. The CDR3 is 15 residues long. Trimming cost V 2 bases and J 0 bases; bases outside gene matches: 3. Germline V gene sequence: CDR1 SGHRS, CDR2 YFSETQ. The CDR3 region is CASSFIAGVSYEQYF. Here the CDR3 DNA reads TGCGCCAGCAGCTTTATAGCGGGAGTCTCCTACGAGCAGTACTTC.

The V and J genes are TRBV6-1 and TRBJ1-2; TRBD1 aligns across 7 bases. CDR1 and CDR2 from the germline V gene are MNHNS and SASEGT. This CDR3 comprises 19 residues. With V trimmed by 2 bases and J by 4 bases, 19 bases remained unmatched. This CDR3 is CASSEQEWDSRVQIYGYTF. The CDR3 DNA reads as TGTGCCAGCAGTGAACAGGAGTGGGACAGTCGTGTACAGATCTATGGCTACACCTTC.

There are a few counts of this clone. The genes are TRBV5-5 and TRBJ2-2; a possible D gene is TRBD2 (5 bases). CDR1 is SGHKS and CDR2 is YYEKEE in the germline V gene (reference sequence). V gave up 4 bases and J gave up 4 bases, with 14 bases separating them. This CDR3 has 15 residues. The CDR3 DNA is TGTGCCAGCAGCCGTACTAGTTATGGCACCGGGGAGCTGTTTTTT. Residues: CASSRTSYGTGELFF.

The rearrangement joins TRBV4-1 to TRBJ1-2; D is unclear. The V and J ends lost 4 bases and 8 bases respectively, with 14 bases between them. Germline V CDR1 and CDR2: MGHRA, YSYEKL. This CDR3 is built from 13 residues. The CDR3 region has the DNA TGCGCCAGCAGCCCCTCAGGCTTAGGAGGCTACACCTTC. It is translated as CASSPSGLGGYTF.

The chain is built from TRBV20-1 and TRBJ1-1; no clear D. CDR1 DFQATT and CDR2 SNEGSKA come from the germline V gene (reference sequence). V was trimmed by 3 bases and J by 0 bases, leaving 11 bases between them. The CDR3 consists of 14 residues. CDR3 nucleotide sequence: TGCAGTGCTAGTAGTCTATCCCTGAACACTGAAGCTTTCTTT. Its protein is CSASSLSLNTEAFF.

CDR3 DNA sequence: TGCAGCGCGGATTCCTCCTACACAGATACGCAGTATTTT. This translates into CSADSSYTDTQYF. The J gene is TRBJ2-3, the V gene TRBV29-1; D is undetermined. V lost 7 bases to trimming and J lost 2 bases, with 13 bases between them. CDR1 is SQVTM and CDR2 is ANQGSEA in the germline V gene. This CDR3 region has 13 residues.

This chain uses TRBV5-4 with TRBJ1-1; the match to TRBD1 covers 7 bases. The CDR3 runs to 15 residues. Trimming took 0 bases from V and 1 from J; bases not matched to a gene: 3. Germline CDR1 and CDR2: SGHNT and YYREEE (reference sequence). For the CDR3, the DNA is TGTGCCAGCAGCTTGGTTAGGACAGGGAACACTGAAGCTTTCTTT. Translation: CASSLVRTGNTEAFF.

The chain employs TRBV5-1 and TRBJ1-6; 9 bases align to TRBD1. Germline trimming cut 2 bases from V and 3 bases from J; bases unmatched to any gene: 3. The CDR3 has 16 residues. Germline V gene lookup returns CDR1 SGHRS and CDR2 YFSETQ. The DNA for the CDR3 is TGCGCCAGCAGCTTCCAGACAGGGGGCTATAATTCACCCCTCCACTTT. This translates into CASSFQTGGYNSPLHF.

The chain couples TRBV30 to TRBJ2-3; 7 nucleotides line up with TRBD2. V shed 2 bases and J 4 bases; nucleotides not matched to a gene: 9. The germline gives CDR1 GTSNPN, CDR2 SVGIG (reference sequence). The CDR3 runs 15 residues. The CDR3 nucleotides are TGTGCCTGGAGTCCTAGCGGATACACCGCAGATACGCAGTATTTT. It codes for CAWSPSGYTADTQYF.

This chain links TRBV4-1 with TRBJ1-2; D gene ambiguous. V was cut by 2 bases and J by 4 bases, with 8 bases left in between. The germline V gene encodes CDR1 MGHRA and CDR2 YSYEKL. The length of the CDR3 is 13 residues. In nucleotides, the CDR3 is TGCGCCAGCAGCCAAACCCAGGTCTATGGCTACACCTTC. Its protein is CASSQTQVYGYTF.

This clone was seen only a few times. The chain joins TRBV18 to TRBJ1-6, with 7 bases matching TRBD1. J was trimmed by 5 bases and V by 4 bases; bases with no gene match: 2. The CDR3 is 14 residues long. Germline lookup yields CDR1 KGHSH and CDR2 LQKENI. The CDR3 nucleotides read TGTGCCAGCTCACTACAGGGGAATAATTCACCCCTCCACTTT. The encoded protein is CASSLQGNNSPLHF.

The chain employs TRBV6-2 or TRBV6-3 and TRBJ2-5; 7 bases match TRBD2. Trimming cost V 5 bases and J 3 bases; bases outside gene matches: 15. Germline loops: CDR1 MNHEY, CDR2 SVGEGT. CDR3 length equals 17 residues. CDR3 region: CASSPSAGLRGEETQYF. For the CDR3, the DNA is TGTGCCAGCAGTCCATCAGCGGGATTAAGGGGAGAAGAGACCCAGTACTTC.

This chain connects TRBV18 to TRBJ1-1; D is unclear. Trimming took off 0 bases at V and 5 bases at J, with 10 bases between the two ends. The CDR3 consists of 14 residues. Per the germline V gene, CDR1 is KGHSH and CDR2 is LQKENI. Here the CDR3 reads CASSPPGRRTEAFF. The DNA of the CDR3 is TGTGCCAGCTCACCACCGGGGAGGAGAACTGAAGCTTTCTTT.

CDR3 amino acids: CASSPKTVHTGELFF. The CDR3 coding sequence is TGTGCCAGCAGCCCCAAGACAGTACACACCGGGGAGCTGTTTTTT. The chain uses TRBV7-3 and TRBJ2-2, with a weak D call TRBD1 (5 bases). The CDR3 covers 15 residues. Trimming left V 5 bases short and J 3 bases short, with 13 bases between. Germline-derived CDR1 and CDR2 are SGHTA and FQGTGA.

The CDR3 DNA is TGTGCCATCAGTCGGGACAGAGGAGAAAAACTGTTTTTT. Translating gives CAISRDRGEKLFF. The rearrangement uses TRBV10-3 and TRBJ1-4; TRBD1 matches at 7 bases. Germline-derived CDR1 and CDR2 are ENHRY and SYGVKD. Trimming at V came to 5 bases and at J to 8 bases, leaving 5 bases not matched to a gene. This CDR3 has 13 amino acids.